Presented here are 3 T cell receptor beta chains from one specimen sequenced in a study of blood T cells in healthy people across ages. Primers used in a second PCR of about 6 to 11 cycles were a sample-barcoded 5' primer and a J-beta primer mix. TCRdb re-called the 5' RACE reads with MiXCR, one entry per CDR3 protein. The data contain around 500,000 distinct CDR3 sequences, about 27% of them singletons. These data also featured in a second study, about T cells of mothers and their children.

Sequences were obtained from blood. These receptors were collected from a boy younger than 10 in good health.

Only a few counts were recorded for this clonotype. V usage is TRBV28 and J usage is TRBJ2-3; 16 bases match TRBD2. The CDR3 length is 17 residues. Germline V gene data show CDR1 as MDHEN and CDR2 as SYDVKM. V lost 6 bases and J lost 4; bases outside the gene matches: 7. The CDR3 loop is CASRAGTSGGAADTQYF. CDR3 bases: TGTGCCAGCAGGGCCGGGACTAGCGGGGGGGCTGCAGATACGCAGTATTTT.

The chain uses TRBV5-1 and TRBJ2-3; 9 nucleotides agree with TRBD1. Trimming took 0 bases from V and 5 from J; bases not matched to a gene: 1. The CDR3 loop spans 14 amino acids. Germline CDR1 is SGHRS and CDR2 is YFSETQ. The CDR3 DNA follows: TGCGCCAGCAGCTTGGACAGGGGGCGAGATACGCAGTATTTT. Translating gives CASSLDRGRDTQYF.

The chain recombines TRBV6-6 with TRBJ1-1; TRBD1 matches at 8 bases. Germline V lookup: CDR1 MNHNY, CDR2 SVGAGI (reference sequence). This CDR3 is 14 amino acids long. V lost 7 bases to trimming and J lost 1 base; unmatched junction nucleotides: 5. CDR3 sequence: CASTHTGGNTEAFF. DNA for the CDR3: TGTGCCAGCACCCATACAGGGGGGAACACTGAAGCTTTCTTT.